These T cell receptor beta chains were read from a single sample in a study of T cells after posttransplantation cyclophosphamide. Some clones are missing from TCRdb's copy, which holds only in-frame ones; the method was immunoSEQ multiplex PCR. The repertoire holds about 18,000 clones, with 75% to 90% as singletons. The source material was memory CD4+ T cells sorted from blood. The source is a man between 25 and 39 years old in good health and a related stem cell transplant donor. Each CDR3 is given with its conserved first and last residue. D genes are given only for firm matches. Clone size is stated in some rows and not others, as once, few, many or a class when expanded.

>NA|TRBJ2-7|NA|TRBV14
TGTGCCAGCAGCCCCGCCAGATTTTACTACGAGCAGTACTTC
CASSPARFYYEQYF
>TRBD1|TRBJ1-2|NA|TRBV28
TGTGCCAGCAGTTCCGGGACAGGTGGATTTTTCTATGGCTACACCTTC
CASSSGTGGFFYGYTF
>NA|TRBJ2-7|NA|TRBV11-3
TGTGCCAGCAGCTACAAGTTGGGGGGCGAGCAGTACTTC
CASSYKLGGEQYF
>TRBD2|TRBJ2-1|NA|TRBV10-3
TGTGCCATCACCCCGGGACTAGCGGGGGGGCCCGACAATGAGCAGTTCTTC
CAITPGLAGGPDNEQFF
>TRBD2|TRBJ2-4|NA|TRBV11-2
TGTGCCAGCAGCGAAAGACTAGCGGGGGGGGGCAAAAACATTCAGTACTTC
CASSERLAGGGKNIQYF
>TRBD2|TRBJ2-2|NA|TRBV25-1
TGTGCCAGCAGTGAATCGGCGATAGCGGGCACCGGGGAGCTGTTTTTT
CASSESAIAGTGELFF
>NA|TRBJ2-3|NA|TRBV7-2
TGTGCCAGCAGCTTAGTACTGGTTTACACAGATACGCAGTATTTT
CASSLVLVYTDTQYF
>NA|TRBJ1-2|once|TRBV11-2
TGTGCCAGCAGCCCCGACGGGGGTATAGATGGCTACACCTTC
CASSPDGGIDGYTF
>NA|TRBJ1-2|NA|TRBV21-1
TGTGCCAGCAGCAAAGCGGAGGGACAGGCGTTAGCTAACTATGGCTACACCTTC
CASSKAEGQALANYGYTF
>TRBD1|TRBJ1-2|NA|TRBV4-3
TGCGCCAGCAATCCCATGGACAGGGACTATGGCTACACCTTC
CASNPMDRDYGYTF
>NA|TRBJ2-5|NA|TRBV9
TGTGCCAGCAGCGGGGAACAGGGTCCTCAAGAGACCCAGTACTTC
CASSGEQGPQETQYF
>NA|TRBJ2-7|NA|TRBV29-1
TGCAGCGGAGGGCTACCTACTTCCTACGAGCAGTACTTC
CSGGLPTSYEQYF
>TRBD2|TRBJ2-3|few|TRBV6-4
TGTGCCAGCAGTGACTCCTCTAGCGGGGGTGGGACAGATACGCAGTATTTT
CASSDSSSGGGTDTQYF
>TRBD1|TRBJ2-1|NA|TRBV5-1
TGCGCCAGCAGCTTCTTACAGGGGGGATATGAGCAGTTCTTC
CASSFLQGGYEQFF
>NA|TRBJ2-1|NA|TRBV27
TGTGCCAGTACAGGCCTGGGGCCCTACAATGAGCAGTTCTTC
CASTGLGPYNEQFF
>NA|TRBJ2-7|NA|TRBV9
TGTGCCAGCAGCAACGGACAGACGGCCTACGAGCAGTACTTC
CASSNGQTAYEQYF
>TRBD2|TRBJ2-1|NA|TRBV2
TGTGCCAGCAGTCCTGGACTAGCGGGGAATGAGCAGTTCTTC
CASSPGLAGNEQFF
>TRBD1|TRBJ2-5|NA|TRBV27
TGTGCCAGCAGATCCGGACAGGGGGGGTTGGAGACCCAGTACTTC
CASRSGQGGLETQYF
>TRBD1|TRBJ2-7|NA|TRBV2
TGTGCCAGCAAGAAGAATGACAGGGGAGTTTACGAGCAGTACTTC
CASKKNDRGVYEQYF
>NA|TRBJ2-2|NA|TRBV7-2
TGTGCCAGCAGCTTACGTAGCGGGAACACCGGGGAGCTGTTTTTT
CASSLRSGNTGELFF
>TRBD1|TRBJ1-5|NA|TRBV19
TGTGCCAGTAGTATAGGCCGCGACAGGGGAACTCAGCCCCAGCATTTT
CASSIGRDRGTQPQHF
>NA|TRBJ1-2|NA|TRBV29-1
TGCAGCGTGGGGGACACTAACTATGGCTACACCTTC
CSVGDTNYGYTF
>TRBD1|TRBJ2-3|NA|TRBV19
TGTGCCAGTAGTAAGGGGACAGGAGGCTATCCAGATACGCAGTATTTT
CASSKGTGGYPDTQYF
>TRBD1|TRBJ2-3|few|TRBV7-9
TGTGCCAGCAGCGAAACACTGACAGGGGCCACAGATACGCAGTATTTT
CASSETLTGATDTQYF
>NA|TRBJ2-3|NA|TRBV19
TGTGCCAGTAGTACCTACGCTCAGGGGATTAGCACAGATACGCAGTATTTT
CASSTYAQGISTDTQYF
>TRBD2|TRBJ2-2|NA|TRBV7-6
TGTGCCAGCAGCTCTAGCGGGGAAGAAAACACCGGGGAGCTGTTTTTT
CASSSSGEENTGELFF
>NA|TRBJ2-7|NA|TRBV28
TGTGCCAGCAGTTCTAGTTCTCAATTCTACGAGCAGTACTTC
CASSSSSQFYEQYF
>NA|TRBJ1-2|NA|TRBV19
TGTGCCAGTAAGGGGCCCGGGGGTAACTATGGCTACACCTTC
CASKGPGGNYGYTF
>NA|TRBJ2-2|NA|TRBV7-3
TGTGCCAGCAGCCCCAGCGGCGCGAACGGGGAGCTGTTTTTT
CASSPSGANGELFF
>NA|TRBJ2-3|NA|TRBV6-1
TGTGCCAGCAGTGAATCGAGGGTCGAGTATTTT
CASSESRVEYF
>NA|TRBJ1-2|few|TRBV28
TGTGCCAGCAGTCCCGGACAGAACTGGTATGGCTACACCTTC
CASSPGQNWYGYTF
>TRBD1|TRBJ2-3|NA|TRBV6-5
TGTGCCAGCAGTCTCAGGGGGCCGGACACAGATACGCAGTATTTT
CASSLRGPDTDTQYF
>TRBD1|TRBJ1-4|NA|TRBV13
TGTGCCAGCAGCTCCGGGACAGGGGCAACTAATGAAAAACTGTTTTTT
CASSSGTGATNEKLFF
>TRBD2|TRBJ2-5|NA|TRBV19
TGTGCCAGCAGGACTAGCGGGGGGGGAGTCCAAGAGACCCAGTACTTC
CASRTSGGGVQETQYF
>TRBD2|TRBJ2-2|NA|TRBV28
TGTGCCAGCGCCCGGGAGCCAGGAGGGGCGGGGGGGACCGGGGAGCTGTTTTTT
CASAREPGGAGGTGELFF
>NA|TRBJ1-2|NA|TRBV7-8
TGTGCCAGCAGCTCCACCAGGGGCGCAGGCGGCCTTCTAGGGGGCTACACCTTC
CASSSTRGAGGLLGGYTF
>TRBD1|TRBJ2-3|NA|TRBV6-6
TGTGCCAGCAGTTCCGGGACAGGGACCGATACGCAGTATTTT
CASSSGTGTDTQYF